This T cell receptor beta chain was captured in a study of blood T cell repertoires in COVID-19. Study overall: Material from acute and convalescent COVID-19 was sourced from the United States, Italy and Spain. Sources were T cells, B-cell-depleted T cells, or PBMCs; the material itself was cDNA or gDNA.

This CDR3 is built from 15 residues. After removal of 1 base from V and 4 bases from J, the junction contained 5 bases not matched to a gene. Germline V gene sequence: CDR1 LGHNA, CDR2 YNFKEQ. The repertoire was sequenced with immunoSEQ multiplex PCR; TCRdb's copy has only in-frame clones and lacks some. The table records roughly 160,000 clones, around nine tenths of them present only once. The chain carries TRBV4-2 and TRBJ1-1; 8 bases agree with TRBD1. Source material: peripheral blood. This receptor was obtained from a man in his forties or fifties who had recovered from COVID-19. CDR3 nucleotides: TGTGCCAGCAGCCAAGGCAGGGGGCTTAGCACTGAAGCTTTCTTT. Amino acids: CASSQGRGLSTEAFF.